Shown below are 7 T cell receptor beta chains from a single sample sequenced in a study of T cells in Graves' hyperthyroidism and ophthalmopathy. Researchers amplified the TCR beta CDR3 regions from RNA transcripts. Using the HTBI primer set, a first-round RT-PCR was run on the TCR CDR3. TCRdb analysed the multiplex PCR reads with MiXCR anew, one entry per CDR3 protein. Among about 510,000 distinct CDR3 sequences listed, 35% to 50% were seen once. The source material was peripheral blood or thyroid tissue (not recorded which). The receptors here all came from an adult woman with Graves' disease, either hyperthyroidism or ophthalmopathy (not recorded which).

This clonotype was counted many times. The chain uses TRBV7-9 and TRBJ2-7, with 7 bases that match TRBD1. Germline V gene lookup returns CDR1 SEHNR and CDR2 FQNEAQ (reference sequence). This CDR3 is 13 amino acids long. V was clipped by 6 bases and J by 2 bases; unmatched bases: 4. CDR3 DNA sequence: TGTGCCAGCAGATCCCAGGGGGCCTACGAGCAGTACTTC. Translation: CASRSQGAYEQYF. Full variable domain (outside the CDR3, taken from reference TRBV7-9 and TRBJ2-7): DTGVSQNPRHKITKRGQNVTFRCDPISEHNRLYWYRQTLGQGPEFLTYFQNEAQLEKSRLLSDRFSAERPKGSFSTLEIQRTEQGDSAMYLCASRSQGAYEQYFGPGTRLTVT.

This clonotype was recorded only once. The J gene is TRBJ1-1, the V gene TRBV14, with D unresolved. V was cut by 1 base and J by 4 bases, with 13 bases left in between. The CDR3 is made up of 15 amino acids. Germline V gives CDR1 SGHDN, CDR2 FVKESK. Written as DNA, the CDR3 is TGTGCCAGCAGCCAAGCGGTGGGAGGGCCCACTGAAGCTTTCTTT. This sequence encodes CASSQAVGGPTEAFF. Supplemented by reference TRBV14 and TRBJ1-1, the full variable domain reads EAGVTQFPSHSVIEKGQTVTLRCDPISGHDNLYWYRRVMGKEIKFLLHFVKESKQDESGMPNNRFLAERTGGTYSTLKVQPAELEDSGVYFCASSQAVGGPTEAFFGQGTRLTVV.

The chain is built from TRBV20-1 and TRBJ2-5; D unresolved. Germline V gene data show CDR1 as DFQATT and CDR2 as SNEGSKA (reference sequence). The V end lost 3 bases, the J end lost 1 base, and 6 bases lay between the germline ends. The CDR3 is 12 amino acids. CDR3 region: CSASVTQETQYF. The CDR3 DNA follows: TGCAGTGCTAGTGTGACCCAAGAGACCCAGTACTTC.

This clonotype was detected ten times or more. This chain uses TRBV11-2 with TRBJ2-7; the match to TRBD1 covers 7 bases. Germline CDR1 SGHAT, CDR2 FQNNGV. The ends lost 2 bases at V and 2 bases at J; junction bases unmatched: 6. The CDR3 is 15 residues long. For the CDR3, the DNA is TGTGCCAGCAGCTTACCGGGACAGAAACCCTACGAGCAGTACTTC. Translation: CASSLPGQKPYEQYF.

The chain couples TRBV12-3 or TRBV12-4 to TRBJ1-1; no clear D gene. The CDR3 totals 13 residues. The V end was cut by 3 bases, the J end by 1 base, with 6 bases between. CDR3 region: CASSFAGNTEAFF. The CDR3 bases are TGTGCCAGCAGTTTCGCAGGGAACACTGAAGCTTTCTTT.

V usage is TRBV2 and J usage is TRBJ2-3; no clear D. The germline gives CDR1 SNHLY, CDR2 FYNNEI. V was shortened by 8 bases and J by 6 bases, with 12 bases between the two germline ends. The CDR3 consists of 12 residues. The DNA for the CDR3 is TGTGCCAGCCGTCTAGGACGGGATACGCAGTATTTT. Protein product: CASRLGRDTQYF. Filled out from reference TRBV2 and TRBJ2-3, the complete variable domain reads EPEVTQTPSHQVTQMGQEVILRCVPISNHLYFYWYRQILGQKVEFLVSFYNNEISEKSEIFDDQFSVERPDGSNFTLKIRSTKLEDSAMYFCASRLGRDTQYFGPGTRLTVL.

Note on this clonotype: This could be a read error, since a much larger clone is one nucleotide away. This rearrangement joins TRBV2 to TRBJ1-1, with 7 bases that match TRBD1. Germline V gives CDR1 SNHLY, CDR2 FYNNEI. The CDR3 contains 16 residues. The CDR3 sequence: CAGRGLTGSRYGEAFF. The CDR3 DNA is TGTGCCGGCAGGGGACTGACAGGGTCCCGGTATGGGGAAGCTTTCTTT.